These T cell receptor beta chains were read from a single sample in a study of beta chain features in type 1 diabetes. Repertoires were generated with immunoSEQ multiplex PCR, while TCRdb's copy carries only in-frame clones and drops some. The sample consists of about 330,000 clones, more than 9.5% of them appearing once. Sequenced sample: naive CD4+ T cells from blood. The receptors were sampled from a woman aged 25 to 39 in good health. The conserved cysteine and the conserved F or W are not part of the CDR3 here. The D gene is left open where the match is weak. Where a row states a size, it is once, few, many or the class of an expanded clone; other rows omit it.

size: few
J: TRBJ1-5
V: TRBV6-1
D: TRBD1
CDR3: ASSPDRERPQH

size: few
J: TRBJ1-2
V: TRBV5-6
D: TRBD1
CDR3: ASSPRDSYGYT

size: -
J: TRBJ2-7
V: TRBV28
D: TRBD1
CDR3: ASTQPGQGLLYEQY

size: few
J: TRBJ2-1
V: TRBV25-1
D: -
CDR3: ASSDYGSRGNEQF

size: few
J: TRBJ1-2
V: TRBV5-1
D: -
CDR3: ASSDSGTGYGYT

size: few
J: TRBJ2-7
V: TRBV19
D: -
CDR3: ASSIVGYDDEQY

size: -
J: TRBJ2-7
V: TRBV4-1
D: -
CDR3: ASSQDWVDTPGSFEQY

size: -
J: TRBJ2-1
V: TRBV4-1
D: -
CDR3: ASSQERTIDNEQF

size: -
J: TRBJ1-2
V: TRBV28
D: -
CDR3: ASSLGQFYGYT

size: -
J: TRBJ1-1
V: TRBV11-3
D: -
CDR3: ASSSKHSEAF

size: few
J: TRBJ2-3
V: TRBV21-1
D: -
CDR3: ASSNLAGDRDTQY

size: many
J: TRBJ2-1
V: TRBV29-1
D: -
CDR3: SVDGLANEQF

size: few
J: TRBJ2-7
V: TRBV7-2
D: TRBD2
CDR3: ASSPPRGGAYEQY

size: few
J: TRBJ1-1
V: TRBV28
D: -
CDR3: ASSFTRRSNTEAF

size: -
J: TRBJ1-2
V: TRBV7-3
D: TRBD1
CDR3: ASSPQGGVSGYT

size: few
J: TRBJ1-2
V: TRBV7-2
D: -
CDR3: ASSLNREGYT

size: few
J: TRBJ2-7
V: TRBV7-2
D: -
CDR3: ASSPRGYEQY

size: few
J: TRBJ2-3
V: TRBV9
D: -
CDR3: ASSVESTGERAQY

size: -
J: TRBJ1-1
V: TRBV7-6
D: TRBD1
CDR3: ASSLGPVGQGRTEAF

size: few
J: TRBJ2-5
V: TRBV9
D: TRBD2
CDR3: ASIPRGEREREETQY

size: -
J: TRBJ1-2
V: TRBV29-1
D: -
CDR3: SVGSQNYGYT

size: few
J: TRBJ2-7
V: TRBV27
D: TRBD2
CDR3: ASLGLAGEQY

size: few
J: TRBJ2-1
V: TRBV5-1
D: -
CDR3: ASSLAVSSYNEQF

size: -
J: TRBJ1-2
V: TRBV28
D: TRBD1
CDR3: ASSLDRANYGYT

size: few
J: TRBJ1-5
V: TRBV30
D: TRBD1
CDR3: AWSGDRAQPQH

size: -
J: TRBJ1-2
V: TRBV27
D: -
CDR3: ASMAGGGSYGYT

size: few
J: TRBJ2-2
V: TRBV4-3
D: -
CDR3: ASSQEASNTGELF

size: few
J: TRBJ2-3
V: TRBV7-3
D: TRBD2
CDR3: ASSLRTSGSTDTQY

size: few
J: TRBJ2-7
V: TRBV4-3
D: TRBD2
CDR3: ASSQVLAGLRYEQY

size: -
J: TRBJ2-1
V: TRBV5-4
D: TRBD1
CDR3: ASSLRDRGNNEQF

size: few
J: TRBJ2-5
V: TRBV11-1
D: TRBD2
CDR3: ASSRLSGRGDETQY

size: few
J: TRBJ2-7
V: TRBV5-4
D: TRBD1
CDR3: ASSLIGQAPSSYEQY

size: -
J: TRBJ2-5
V: TRBV7-9
D: TRBD2
CDR3: ASSRLGDYETQY

size: -
J: TRBJ2-7
V: TRBV7-2
D: -
CDR3: ASSFLALGEQY

size: -
J: TRBJ1-4
V: TRBV7-9
D: -
CDR3: ASSFQGSREKLF

size: few
J: TRBJ2-1
V: TRBV2
D: -
CDR3: ASSPLAYNEQF

size: few
J: TRBJ2-2
V: TRBV4-3
D: -
CDR3: ASSQESGSPTGELF

size: -
J: TRBJ2-6
V: TRBV5-5
D: TRBD1
CDR3: ASSMGQNIPSGANVLT

size: few
J: TRBJ2-1
V: TRBV28
D: -
CDR3: ASKLVRSYNEQF

size: few
J: TRBJ2-2
V: TRBV11-2
D: TRBD2
CDR3: ASSLVGGGRTGELF

size: few
J: TRBJ1-2
V: TRBV6-5
D: -
CDR3: ASSPTRGGSYGYT

size: few
J: TRBJ2-1
V: TRBV2
D: -
CDR3: ASRAEVQSYNEQF

size: -
J: TRBJ2-2
V: TRBV2
D: -
CDR3: ASSEEAAHSGELF

size: -
J: TRBJ2-7
V: TRBV10-3
D: TRBD2
CDR3: AISTGTSSSYEQY

size: -
J: TRBJ2-7
V: TRBV18
D: -
CDR3: ASSPPFGQGEQY

size: few
J: TRBJ2-1
V: TRBV7-3
D: -
CDR3: ASSSMTANNEQF

size: few
J: TRBJ1-1
V: TRBV6-1
D: TRBD1
CDR3: ASSDVYGTLRGPNTEAF

size: few
J: TRBJ2-7
V: TRBV25-1
D: -
CDR3: ASSELGGSTYEQY

size: few
J: TRBJ2-7
V: TRBV9
D: TRBD2
CDR3: ASSVGTSGSTYEQY

size: few
J: TRBJ2-7
V: TRBV7-2
D: -
CDR3: ASSSQTGPYEQY

size: few
J: TRBJ2-7
V: TRBV6-5
D: TRBD1
CDR3: ASSYPTDRGTYEQY

size: few
J: TRBJ2-7
V: TRBV14
D: -
CDR3: ASSTSRGHYEQY

size: few
J: TRBJ1-1
V: TRBV7-9
D: TRBD1
CDR3: ASSGQGWGTEAF

size: few
J: TRBJ2-1
V: TRBV11-1
D: TRBD2
CDR3: ASSLTASGRAVYNEQF

size: -
J: TRBJ2-3
V: TRBV21-1
D: -
CDR3: ASSKSGTSYTDTQY

size: few
J: TRBJ1-2
V: TRBV30
D: -
CDR3: AWSVGGANYGYT

size: few
J: TRBJ2-1
V: TRBV5-1
D: TRBD1
CDR3: ASSLNGQGADEQF

size: few
J: TRBJ2-7
V: TRBV2
D: -
CDR3: ASSGPNEQY

size: -
J: TRBJ2-7
V: TRBV7-2
D: TRBD1
CDR3: ASSRLPGQGAEQY

size: few
J: TRBJ2-7
V: TRBV29-1
D: TRBD2
CDR3: SVQSPGLAGRSYEQY